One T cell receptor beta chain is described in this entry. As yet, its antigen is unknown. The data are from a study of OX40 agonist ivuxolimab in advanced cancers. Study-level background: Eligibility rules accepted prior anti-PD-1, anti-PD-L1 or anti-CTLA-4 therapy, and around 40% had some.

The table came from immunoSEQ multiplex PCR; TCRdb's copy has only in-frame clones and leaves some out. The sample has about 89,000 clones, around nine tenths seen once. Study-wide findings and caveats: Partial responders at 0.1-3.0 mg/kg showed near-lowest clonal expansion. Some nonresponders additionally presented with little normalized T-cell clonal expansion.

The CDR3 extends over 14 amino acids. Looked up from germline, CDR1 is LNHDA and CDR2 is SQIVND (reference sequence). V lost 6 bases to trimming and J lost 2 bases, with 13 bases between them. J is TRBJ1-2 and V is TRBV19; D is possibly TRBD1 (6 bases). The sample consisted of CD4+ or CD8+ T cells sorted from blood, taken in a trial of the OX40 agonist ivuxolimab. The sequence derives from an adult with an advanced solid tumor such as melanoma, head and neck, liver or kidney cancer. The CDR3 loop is CASRQGSRNYGYTF. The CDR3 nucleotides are TGTGCCAGTAGACAGGGATCCCGCAACTATGGCTACACCTTC.